This TCR beta chain was obtained from a study of T cell responses to AZD1222 COVID-19 vaccine. This CDR3 comprises 15 residues. Libraries were prepared by immunoSEQ multiplex PCR; TCRdb keeps only in-frame clonotypes and omits some of them. The sample holds about 85,000 clones, 88% seen once. Sequenced here: peripheral blood, sampled on day 0 of AZD1222 vaccination. This chain joins TRBV21-1 and TRBJ1-2; the DNA was not used to check the table's D call, TRBD1. TRBV21-1 is deemed a pseudogene. This TCR was sampled from an adult in good health. The CDR3 loop is CASSPKDRANYGYTF. CDR3 DNA sequence: TGTGCCAGCAGCCCAAAGGACAGAGCTAACTATGGCTACACCTTC.